This T cell receptor beta chain was recovered during a study of T cell responses to AZD1222 COVID-19 vaccine. About the research overall: Analysis merged second doses at about 4 or about 12 weeks.

As concerns this clone: Its antigen is unknown.

V lost 7 bases and J 3 bases, leaving 22 bases between the germline ends. This CDR3 is built from 18 residues. Germline assignment: CDR1 MNHEY and CDR2 SMNVEV (reference sequence). The method was immunoSEQ multiplex PCR; TCRdb's version includes in-frame clones alone and lacks a portion of them. The sample carries tens of thousands of clones, around 86% recorded once. Study outcomes and limitations: Repertoire sampling happened only post peak T cell response. Baseline seropositivity characterized only a handful of AZD1222 recipients. Nearly half of spike-specific TCRs reportedly go after variant regions that carry no mutations.

The V and J genes are TRBV27 and TRBJ2-6; TRBD1 is a possible D gene (6 bases). This specimen was peripheral blood, taken on day 0 of AZD1222 vaccination. The sequence was collected from an adult in good health. CDR3 nucleotides: TGTGCCAGCATCCAGCCCTCGTACAGGGTGGATGGGGCCAACGTCCTGACTTTC. It encodes CASIQPSYRVDGANVLTF.